This TCR beta chain was sequenced for a study of cytomegalovirus exposure and HLA in healthy donors. Findings and caveats of the study: Later, an analysis showed that TCR beta chains associated with HLA were more clonally expanded than others that were equally common. Immune exposure information comprised only CMV serostatus.

The donors (healthy individuals) were bone marrow donors. Germline CDR1 is SGHAT and CDR2 is FQDESV (reference sequence). The CDR3 totals 15 residues. V lost 7 bases and J 2 bases, leaving 15 bases between the germline ends. This clone was seen more than once but under ten times. The antigen is unknown. With 60 Vbeta and 13 Jbeta primers, the PCR was carried out. Clones were sequenced by immunoSEQ multiplex PCR, and TCRdb holds only the in-frame ones, with some missing. The sample holds about 200,000 clones, 81% seen once. This sequence originates from a middle-aged man in good health and CMV-seropositive. The chain carries TRBV11-1 and TRBJ2-1; D gene ambiguous. The sample was PBMCs. CDR3 loop: CASTELPTAYNEQFF. In DNA, the CDR3 is TGTGCCAGCACTGAGCTCCCAACGGCCTACAATGAGCAGTTCTTC.